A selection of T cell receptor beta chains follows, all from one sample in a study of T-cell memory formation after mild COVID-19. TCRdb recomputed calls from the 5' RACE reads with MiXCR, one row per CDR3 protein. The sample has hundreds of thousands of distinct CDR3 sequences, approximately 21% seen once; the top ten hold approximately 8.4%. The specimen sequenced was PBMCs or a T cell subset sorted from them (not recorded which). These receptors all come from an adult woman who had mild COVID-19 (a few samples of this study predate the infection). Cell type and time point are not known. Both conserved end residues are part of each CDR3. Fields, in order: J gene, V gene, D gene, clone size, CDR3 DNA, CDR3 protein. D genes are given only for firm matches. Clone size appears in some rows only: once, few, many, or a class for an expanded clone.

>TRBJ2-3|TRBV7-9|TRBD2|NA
TGTGCCAGCAGCTTAGTGCTAGCGGTTGGGGGAGATACGCAGTATTTT
CASSLVLAVGGDTQYF
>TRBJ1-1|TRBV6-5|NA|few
TGTGCCAGCACCGTCGGAACTGAAGCTTTCTTT
CASTVGTEAFF
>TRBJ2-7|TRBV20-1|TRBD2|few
TGCAGTGCTAGAGAGCGGGGGGCCTCCTACGAGCAGTACTTC
CSARERGASYEQYF
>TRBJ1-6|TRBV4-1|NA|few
TGCGCCAGCAGCCAATCCTCCGGAAGGGCGTCTTCGAATTCACCCCTCCACTTT
CASSQSSGRASSNSPLHF
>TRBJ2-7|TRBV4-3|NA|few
TGCGCCAGCAGCCAAGTCAGGGCTACCGAGCAGTACTTC
CASSQVRATEQYF
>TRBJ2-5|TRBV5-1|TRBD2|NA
TGCGCCAGCAGCTTGAGAGCGGCGGGGGTTCAAGAGACCCAGTACTTC
CASSLRAAGVQETQYF
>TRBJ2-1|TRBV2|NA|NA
TGTGCCAGCAGTGTTTTGGGGGCAGTGTTCAATGAGCAGTTCTTC
CASSVLGAVFNEQFF
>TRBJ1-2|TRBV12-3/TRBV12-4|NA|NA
TGTGCCAGCAGTTCCAGCCGTGGCTACACCTTC
CASSSSRGYTF
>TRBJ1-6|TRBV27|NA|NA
TGTGCCAGCAGTTTTCTCTCGGATTCACCCCTCCACTTT
CASSFLSDSPLHF
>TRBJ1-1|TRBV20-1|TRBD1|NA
TGCAGTGCTAGTCCCGGGACAGCGAACACTGAAGCTTTCTTT
CSASPGTANTEAFF
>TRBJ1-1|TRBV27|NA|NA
TGTGCCAGCAGTTTAAGGGCAGGAATTACTGAAGCTTTCTTT
CASSLRAGITEAFF
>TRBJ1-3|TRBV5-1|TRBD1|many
TGCGCCAGCAGTTCGGACAGGGGAAACACCATATATTTT
CASSSDRGNTIYF
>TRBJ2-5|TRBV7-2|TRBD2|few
TGTGCCAGCAGCTTAGGAATGGGAGGGTGGGAAGAGACCCAGTACTTC
CASSLGMGGWEETQYF
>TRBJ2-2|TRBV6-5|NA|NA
TGTGCCAGTGGCAGGCGGAACACCGGGGAGCTGTTTTTT
CASGRRNTGELFF
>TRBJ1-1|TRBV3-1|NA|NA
TGTGCCAGCAGTACTCACCGGGTGAACACTGAAGCTTTCTTT
CASSTHRVNTEAFF
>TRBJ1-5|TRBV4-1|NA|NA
TGCGCCAGCAGCCAGATGAGATTTAGCAATCAGCCCCAGCATTTT
CASSQMRFSNQPQHF
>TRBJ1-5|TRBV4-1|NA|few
TGCGCCAGCAGCCAAGAAAGGGGTTCTCTGAATCAGCCCCAGCATTTT
CASSQERGSLNQPQHF
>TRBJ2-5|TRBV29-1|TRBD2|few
TGCAGCTTAAAAGGTCCGGGGGGGATTGGAGAGACCCAGTACTTC
CSLKGPGGIGETQYF
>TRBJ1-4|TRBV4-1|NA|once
TGCGCCAGCAGCCCGAGCGTTCTTGAAAAACTGTTTTTT
CASSPSVLEKLFF
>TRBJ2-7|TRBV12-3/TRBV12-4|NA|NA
TGTGCCAGCAGCGTCATCACGTATGAGCAGTACTTC
CASSVITYEQYF
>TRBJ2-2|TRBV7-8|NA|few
TGTGCCAGCAGCTTAGCGTGGTACATCTCCTTGAACACCGGGGAGCTGTTTTTT
CASSLAWYISLNTGELFF
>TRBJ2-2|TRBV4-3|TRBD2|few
TGCGCCAGCAGCCAAGTCCCTAGCGGGAGTGCCCGCACCGGGGAGCTGTTTTTT
CASSQVPSGSARTGELFF
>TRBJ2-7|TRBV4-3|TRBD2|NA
TGCGCCAGCAGCCACGAACTAGCGAGGGGCTACGAGCAGTACTTC
CASSHELARGYEQYF
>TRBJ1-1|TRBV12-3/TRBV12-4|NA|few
TGTGCCAGCAGCTACGGGTCAATGAACACTGAAGCTTTCTTT
CASSYGSMNTEAFF
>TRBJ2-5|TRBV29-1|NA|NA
TGCAGCGTTGAAGGGAGTGAGGGAGAGACCCAGTACTTC
CSVEGSEGETQYF
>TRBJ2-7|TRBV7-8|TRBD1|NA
TGTGCCAGCAGCTTAGTAGAGACAGGGCCCTACGAGCAGTACTTC
CASSLVETGPYEQYF
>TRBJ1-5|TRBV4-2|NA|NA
TGTGCCAGCAGCCAAGAGAGTGAAATCAATCAGCCCCAGCATTTT
CASSQESEINQPQHF
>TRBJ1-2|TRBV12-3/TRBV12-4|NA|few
TGTGCCAGCAGTTTGACGGAAGCACATGGCTACACCTTC
CASSLTEAHGYTF
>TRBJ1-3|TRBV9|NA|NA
TGTGCCAGCAGCCAGGGGAGGGATTCTGGAAACACCATATATTTT
CASSQGRDSGNTIYF
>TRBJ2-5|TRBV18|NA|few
TGTGCCAGCTCACCACCGCTGTACCAAGAGACCCAGTACTTC
CASSPPLYQETQYF
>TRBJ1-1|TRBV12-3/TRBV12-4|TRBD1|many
TGTGCCAGCAGTTTAGGGACAGGGTGGTCCACTGAAGCTTTCTTT
CASSLGTGWSTEAFF
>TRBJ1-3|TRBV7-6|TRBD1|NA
TGTGCCAGCAGCTCGACAGGGCTGTCTGGAAACACCATATATTTT
CASSSTGLSGNTIYF
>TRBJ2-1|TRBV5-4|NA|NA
TGTGCCAGCAGCTACCCTCGGGTCAATGAGCAGTTCTTC
CASSYPRVNEQFF
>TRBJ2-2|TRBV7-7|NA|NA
TGTGCCTCTACGGAAGGGGAAGGAACCGGGGAGCTGTTTTTT
CASTEGEGTGELFF
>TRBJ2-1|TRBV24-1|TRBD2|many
TGTGCCACCAGTGATTTGACTAGCGGGCACTACAATGAGCAGTTCTTC
CATSDLTSGHYNEQFF
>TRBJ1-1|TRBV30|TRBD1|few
TGTGCCTGGAGTTACAGGGGACCCACAGATGAAGCTTTCTTT
CAWSYRGPTDEAFF
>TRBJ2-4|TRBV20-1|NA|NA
TGCAGTGCGGGTGGGAGAGGCAAAAACATTCAGTACTTC
CSAGGRGKNIQYF
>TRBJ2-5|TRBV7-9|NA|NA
TGTGCCAGCAGCCACTTGGACAGCTACCAAGAGACCCAGTACTTC
CASSHLDSYQETQYF
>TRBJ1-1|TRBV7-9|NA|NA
TGTGCCAGCAGCTTAACGGAGGCGTTAGCTTTCTTT
CASSLTEALAFF